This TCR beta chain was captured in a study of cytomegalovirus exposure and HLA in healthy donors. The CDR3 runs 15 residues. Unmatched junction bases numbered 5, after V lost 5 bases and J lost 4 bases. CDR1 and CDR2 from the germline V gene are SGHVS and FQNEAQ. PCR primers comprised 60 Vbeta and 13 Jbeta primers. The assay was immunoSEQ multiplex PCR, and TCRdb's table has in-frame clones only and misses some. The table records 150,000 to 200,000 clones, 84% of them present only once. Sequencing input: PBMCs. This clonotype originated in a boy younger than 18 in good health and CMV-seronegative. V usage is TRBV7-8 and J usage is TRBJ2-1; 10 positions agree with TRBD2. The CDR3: CASSAPGLAYNEQFF. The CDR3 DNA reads TGTGCCAGCAGCGCCCCGGGACTAGCGTACAATGAGCAGTTCTTC.